Below, one T cell receptor beta chain is given with its context. What it binds is not known. Sorted subsets were amplified in replicate PCRs using around 220 ng DNA, approximately 30,000 T cell genomes. Measured with immunoSEQ multiplex PCR; TCRdb has only the in-frame clones, and not every one. The repertoire consists of approximately 2,000,000 clones, with 80% to 95% occurring once and the leading ten covering 0.3% to 0.4%. This sample was taken from a study of shared clonotypes between healthy human individuals. The study, taken as a whole, reports: Naive subsets, compared against memory subsets, generally had larger estimated richness values. Among a handful of donors, 4.5% to 5.5% of naive CD4 clonotypes were found in common.

Germline CDR1 reads SGHTA; CDR2 reads FQGTGA. The CDR3 is 16 amino acids. The ends were cut back, 3 bases at V and 5 bases at J, with 19 bases in the middle. This chain uses TRBV7-3 with TRBJ2-5, with D perhaps matching TRBD1 (5 bases). The material sequenced was naive CD4+ T cells from PBMCs. Subset defined: CD45RA+ positively selected. This TCR derives from a man between 18 and 29 years old in good health. Some clones in this sample may be carry-over from other donors' samples. The CDR3 sequence is CASSFRTQGPGETQYF. CDR3 DNA sequence: TGTGCCAGCAGCTTTCGGACGCAGGGCCCGGGCGAGACCCAGTACTTC.